The sample holds many counts of the clone carrying this TCR beta chain. Its antigen remains unidentified. Amplification of TCR beta CDR3 regions was performed using RNA transcripts as template. Initially, a first-round RT-PCR of the TCR CDR3 employed the HTBI primer set. TCRdb itself ran the multiplex PCR reads through MiXCR, one entry per CDR3 protein. Among about 590,000 distinct CDR3 sequences, about 15% were seen once, and the ten largest hold 7.3%. Trimming left V 6 bases short and J 5 bases short, with 22 bases between. Germline-derived CDR1 and CDR2 are DFQATT and SNEGSKA (reference sequence). CDR3 size: 15 residues. An absence of ophthalmopathy progression within 18 months meant stable Graves' hyperthyroidism. The record originates from a study of T cells in Graves' hyperthyroidism and ophthalmopathy. Study-level points and caveats: In the analysis, a 13 V-J model separated ophthalmopathy from stable hyperthyroidism. The model made its ophthalmopathy prediction, and onset followed a median approximately 7 months later.

Sequenced input: blood. This sequence was found in a woman between 25 and 40 years old with Graves' hyperthyroidism. The chain combines TRBV20-1 with TRBJ2-5; D could derive from TRBD1 or TRBD2 (5 bases each). The CDR3 sequence is CSATTLQPWGETQYF. CDR3 DNA sequence: TGCAGTGCCACCACCCTCCAACCCTGGGGGGAGACCCAGTACTTC.